This note documents a single T cell receptor beta chain sequence. The data were obtained in a study of blood T cell repertoires in COVID-19. In the study overall: From T cells, B-cell-depleted T cells, or PBMCs came the material, which was cDNA or gDNA.

Generated by immunoSEQ multiplex PCR, the TCRdb table keeps only in-frame clones and is missing some. This table has around 260,000 clones, 85% to 90% appearing once. This CDR3 region has 15 residues. V lost 5 bases and J lost 7; bases outside the gene matches: 11. CDR1 and CDR2 from the germline V gene are MDHEN and SYDVKM. The chain is built from TRBV28 and TRBJ1-1, with 9 positions matching TRBD1. Sequencing was done on a sample of peripheral blood. The TCR comes from a man younger than 35 with active or convalescent COVID-19. CDR3 region: CASSGGQGLGGEAFF. CDR3 sequence (DNA): TGTGCCAGCAGTGGGGGACAGGGTTTAGGTGGTGAAGCTTTCTTT.